The next 23 T cell receptor beta chains were all read from a single sample in a study of control samples from healthy donors and cancer patients. Clones were read by immunoSEQ multiplex PCR, and TCRdb kept only the in-frame ones, dropping some. Seen here are 390,000 or so clones, 90% observed once, and the top ten hold 5.5% to 8%. Sequencing was carried out using PBMCs. All receptors derive from a man aged 35-49 years with head and neck cancer.

The V and J genes are TRBV11-2 and TRBJ2-7, with no clear D. V dropped 1 base and J dropped 2 bases, with 12 bases sitting between them. CDR3 length: 15 residues. The germline CDR1 and CDR2 sequences are SGHAT and FQNNGV. The CDR3 coding sequence is TGTGCCAGCAGCTTAGTGGTCGCGGCTACCTACGAGCAGTACTTC. This codes for CASSLVVAATYEQYF.

J is TRBJ2-3 and V is TRBV14; tentatively, D is TRBD1 (6 bases). Deletions cut 3 bases from V and 4 bases from J, with 26 bases between. CDR3 length equals 19 residues. Germline assignment: CDR1 SGHDN and CDR2 FVKESK. For the CDR3, the DNA is TGTGCCAGCAGCCACGTGCATCAGAGGGACAATTATGCTTCAGATACGCAGTATTTT. This encodes CASSHVHQRDNYASDTQYF.

The rearrangement uses TRBV18 and TRBJ1-3; D is unresolved. The V gene's germline CDR1 is KGHSH and CDR2 LQKENI. This CDR3 comprises 16 residues. The V and J ends lost 1 base and 0 bases respectively, with 10 bases between them. The CDR3 is CASSPQLAASGNTIYF. DNA for the CDR3: TGTGCCAGCTCACCACAACTGGCGGCCTCTGGAAACACCATATATTTT. The complete variable domain, with remaining parts taken from reference TRBV18 and TRBJ1-3, reads NAGVMQNPRHLVRRRGQEARLRCSPMKGHSHVYWYRQLPEEGLKFMVYLQKENIIDESGMPKERFSAEFPKEGPSILRIQQVVRGDSAAYFCASSPQLAASGNTIYFGEGSWLTVV.

CDR3 DNA: TGTGCCAGCAGCGTAGAACAGGGGGCGGGCGAGCAGTACTTC. Protein product: CASSVEQGAGEQYF. This chain links TRBV9 with TRBJ2-7; TRBD1 aligns across 9 bases. J was trimmed by 6 bases and V by 0 bases; bases with no gene match: 4. The CDR3 is 14 residues long. Germline CDR1 SGDLS, CDR2 YYNGEE.

The chain employs TRBV10-1 and TRBJ2-3, with no clear D. The germline V gene has CDR1 WNHNN and CDR2 SYGVQD (reference sequence). The V gene lost 4 bases and the J gene lost 4 bases, with 12 bases spanning the gap. The CDR3 totals 14 residues. The CDR3 nucleotides read TGCGCCAGCAGTGTAGGGCGGCGCTCAGATACGCAGTATTTT. This translates into CASSVGRRSDTQYF.

J is TRBJ1-1 and V is TRBV5-1; the D is unclear. With 0 bases removed from V and 1 base from J, the gap between germline ends came to 4 bases. The CDR3 runs to 13 residues. Germline CDR1 and CDR2: SGHRS and YFSETQ. CDR3 coding DNA: TGCGCCAGCAGCTTGGATGCGAACACTGAAGCTTTCTTT. This encodes CASSLDANTEAFF. Full variable domain (remainder filled in from reference TRBV5-1 and TRBJ1-1): KAGVTQTPRYLIKTRGQQVTLSCSPISGHRSVSWYQQTPGQGLQFLFEYFSETQRNKGNFPGRFSGRQFSNSRSEMNVSTLELGDSALYLCASSLDANTEAFFGQGTRLTVV.

The J gene is TRBJ1-1, the V gene TRBV6-6; D gene ambiguous. V dropped 1 base and J dropped 7 bases, with 13 bases sitting between them. There are 14 residues in the CDR3. The V gene's germline CDR1 is MNHNY and CDR2 SVGAGI (reference sequence). The CDR3 spells CASSYFPGSFEAFF. CDR3 bases: TGTGCCAGCAGTTACTTCCCGGGGAGCTTTGAAGCTTTCTTT.

In the case of this clone: The limits of the CDR3 on the DNA are not certain, so only TCRdb's listed CDR3 is given. This chain joins TRBV6-5 and TRBJ2-5. The CDR3 spans 15 residues, counting both ends. Germline CDR1 reads MNHEY; CDR2 reads SVGAGI. CDR3 sequence: CASSSSDGLQETQYF.

The chain has TRBV28 and TRBJ1-5; possibly TRBD1 for D (6 bases). The CDR3 runs to 14 residues. Germline V gives CDR1 MDHEN, CDR2 SYDVKM. Between the trimmed V and J ends, which lost 7 bases and 4 bases, there was a span of 14 bases. Here the CDR3 reads CASNVQGSNQPQHF. CDR3 nucleotides: TGTGCCAGCAACGTACAGGGATCAAATCAGCCCCAGCATTTT.

This clone was observed a single time. The chain couples TRBV29-1 to TRBJ1-6, with D unclear. The CDR3 runs to 13 residues. Trimming stripped 5 bases from V and 8 bases from J, with 13 bases between. Germline V CDR1 and CDR2: SQVTM, ANQGSEA. The CDR3 bases are TGCAGCGTTCGGCAGGTTCTAGATTCACCCCTCCACTTT. Amino acid sequence: CSVRQVLDSPLHF.

The DNA of the CDR3 is TGTGCCAGCACTGGCCCCTCGAAGTTGGGATCGTTGTCTGGGGCCAACGTCCTGACTTTC. Its protein product is CASTGPSKLGSLSGANVLTF. The V and J genes are TRBV28 and TRBJ2-6; D not resolved. The CDR3 is 20 residues long. V was cut by 7 bases and J by 1 base, with 26 bases left in between. The germline V gene has CDR1 MDHEN and CDR2 SYDVKM.

This CDR3 reads CASSEYQDTTSIDGYTF. CDR3 DNA: TGTGCCAGCAGTGAATATCAGGACACTACTTCGATTGATGGCTACACCTTC. The chain combines TRBV6-1 with TRBJ1-2; weak D call: TRBD1 (5 bases). CDR1 and CDR2 (germline): MNHNS, SASEGT. The CDR3 is 17 amino acids. V gave up 2 bases and J gave up 6 bases, with 22 bases separating them.

V and J are TRBV6-4 and TRBJ1-1, with D perhaps matching TRBD1 (6 bases). Trimming removed 3 bases at V and 1 base at J, with 9 bases between. Germline-derived CDR1 and CDR2 are MRHNA and SNTAGT. The CDR3 runs 14 residues. The CDR3 DNA sequence: TGTGCCAGCAGTGATACGGACAGGAACACTGAAGCTTTCTTT. Protein: CASSDTDRNTEAFF.

A single count supports this clone. The CDR3 here is CASSFRPFANTGELFF. CDR3 bases: TGTGCCAGCAGTTTCCGTCCATTCGCGAACACCGGGGAGCTGTTTTTT. This chain uses TRBV28 with TRBJ2-2; D gene uncertain. Germline CDR1 and CDR2: MDHEN and SYDVKM. The V and J ends lost 3 bases and 0 bases respectively, with 11 bases between them. The CDR3 has 16 residues.

The V call is TRBV5-4, the J call TRBJ2-3; 10 bases are shared with TRBD2. The CDR3 is made up of 16 amino acids. From germline, CDR1 is SGHNT and CDR2 YYREEE (reference sequence). V shed 0 bases and J 4 bases; nucleotides not matched to a gene: 5. CDR3 DNA sequence: TGTGCCAGCAGCTTGGCCGGGACTAGCGCCTCAGATACGCAGTATTTT. It specifies CASSLAGTSASDTQYF.

The J gene is TRBJ2-2, the V gene TRBV4-1; D remains ambiguous. Germline V CDR1 and CDR2: MGHRA, YSYEKL. The CDR3 loop spans 16 amino acids. V gave up 0 bases and J gave up 2 bases, with 10 bases separating them. CDR3 sequence (DNA): TGCGCCAGCAGCCAAGAAGACTTCTTAAACACCGGGGAGCTGTTTTTT. Its translation: CASSQEDFLNTGELFF.

The chain links TRBV5-1 to TRBJ2-7; D is ambiguous. The germline V gene has CDR1 SGHRS and CDR2 YFSETQ. The CDR3 sequence is 11 residues long. Trimming took off 2 bases at V and 5 bases at J, with 5 bases between the two ends. In DNA form, the CDR3 reads TGCGCCAGCAGCTTCACAAACGAGCAGTACTTC. Protein sequence: CASSFTNEQYF.

The chain uses TRBV6-5 and TRBJ2-1; 7 nucleotides agree with TRBD1. This CDR3 comprises 15 residues. The V segment lost 6 bases and the J segment 0 bases; nucleotides outside the gene matches: 5. CDR1 and CDR2 from the germline V gene are MNHEY and SVGAGI. CDR3 sequence (DNA): TGTGCCAGCAGCCGAGGACAGGTCTCCTACAATGAGCAGTTCTTC. Translating it yields CASSRGQVSYNEQFF.

In DNA form, the CDR3 reads TGTGCCAGCAGCGAACACCGGGCAGTTAAAACTGAAGCTTTCTTT. This codes for CASSEHRAVKTEAFF. This sequence joins TRBV7-9 and TRBJ1-1; D is unresolved. CDR3 length: 15 amino acids. Per germline, CDR1 SEHNR and CDR2 FQNEAQ (reference sequence). With 5 bases removed from V and 5 bases from J, the gap between germline ends came to 18 bases.

V gene TRBV5-1 combines with J gene TRBJ2-4; D gene unclear. CDR3 length equals 16 residues. Germline CDR1 is SGHRS and CDR2 is YFSETQ. V shed 0 bases and J shed 3 bases, with 13 bases lying between them. The CDR3 loop is CASSLGERVIKNIQYF. DNA for the CDR3: TGCGCCAGCAGCTTGGGCGAAAGGGTTATCAAAAACATTCAGTACTTC.

The rearrangement uses TRBV10-2 and TRBJ2-1; D gene unclear. V was clipped by 4 bases and J by 5 bases, with 12 bases between them. This CDR3 is built from 14 residues. Germline CDR1 WSHSY, CDR2 SAAADI. The DNA for the CDR3 is TGCGCCAGCAGTGTTGTGACTCTCGACAATGAGCAGTTCTTC. It specifies CASSVVTLDNEQFF.

This chain joins TRBV19 and TRBJ2-3; TRBD2 matches 15 bases. The trim removed 6 bases at V and 2 bases at J, leaving 9 bases unmatched. Looked up from germline, CDR1 is LNHDA and CDR2 is SQIVND (reference sequence). This CDR3 has 18 residues. The CDR3 bases are TGTGCCAGTAGATCGTCGGGACTAGCGGGAGGTTACACAGATACGCAGTATTTT. As protein: CASRSSGLAGGYTDTQYF.

The chain recombines TRBV7-6 with TRBJ2-3, with a possible D match to TRBD2 (6 bases). CDR3 length: 16 amino acids. V lost 4 bases, J lost 5 bases, and 19 bases lay in between. CDR1 is SGHVS and CDR2 is FNYEAQ in the germline V gene. The CDR3 DNA sequence: TGTGCCAGCAGCTCCTTGAGCGGGCCAGACCAAGATACGCAGTATTTT. Translated, it gives CASSSLSGPDQDTQYF.